The 31 T cell receptor beta chains listed next were all sequenced from one sample in a study of blood T cell repertoires in COVID-19. Here immunoSEQ multiplex PCR was the method, and the copy in TCRdb shows in-frame clones only, minus some. The data contain 30,000 to 45,000 clones, 85% to 90% of them seen just once; the ten biggest clones take up approximately 5%. The sequenced sample was peripheral blood. Receptors originate from a woman aged 70-85 years with active COVID-19.

The chain is built from TRBV5-1 and TRBJ2-1, with 8 bases aligning to TRBD1. V shed 5 bases and J 3 bases; nucleotides not matched to a gene: 7. This CDR3 comprises 15 residues. CDR1 SGHRS and CDR2 YFSETQ come from the germline V gene. As DNA, the CDR3 is TGCGCCAGCAGGACCGGGACAGGAGACTACAATGAGCAGTTCTTC. This gives the protein CASRTGTGDYNEQFF.

This clone was observed a few times. The chain carries TRBV28 and TRBJ1-6, with D perhaps TRBD1 (6 bases). Trimming took 7 bases from V and 0 from J, leaving 28 bases between them. Germline V lookup: CDR1 MDHEN, CDR2 SYDVKM. The CDR3 contains 21 residues. CDR3 coding DNA: TGTGCCAGCACTCCAAATACAGGGTTTCTCGACCCTAGCTCCTATAATTCACCCCTCCACTTT. Translation gives CASTPNTGFLDPSSYNSPLHF.

The rearrangement joins TRBV28 to TRBJ2-7; tentatively, D is TRBD2 (5 bases). Trimming left V 6 bases short and J 3 bases short, with 12 bases between. Germline CDR1 and CDR2: MDHEN and SYDVKM. The CDR3 is 13 residues long. CDR3 protein: CASSLNGLYEQYF. The DNA of the CDR3 is TGTGCCAGCAGCCTGAATGGACTCTACGAGCAGTACTTC. The variable domain in full, completed from reference TRBV28 and TRBJ2-7, reads DVKVTQSSRYLVKRTGEKVFLECVQDMDHENMFWYRQDPGLGLRLIYFSYDVKMKEKGDIPEGYSVSREKKERFSLILESASTNQTSMYLCASSLNGLYEQYFGPGTRLTVT.

CDR3 DNA: TGTGCCTGGAGTGTTTTCGGGGGAGGAGGAAACACCATATATTTT. Translating it yields CAWSVFGGGGNTIYF. The V call is TRBV30, the J call TRBJ1-3, with D possibly being TRBD1 (5 bases). The CDR3 is 15 residues long. Per germline, CDR1 GTSNPN and CDR2 SVGIG (reference sequence). With 0 bases removed from V and 4 bases from J, the gap between germline ends came to 13 bases.

The chain uses TRBV29-1 and TRBJ1-2; D is perhaps TRBD1 (5 bases). The CDR3 runs 13 residues. The V end was cut by 4 bases, the J end by 2 bases, with 11 bases between. Germline CDR1 is SQVTM and CDR2 is ANQGSEA. The CDR3 DNA is TGCAGCGTTGGGCAGGGCATGAACTATGGCTACACCTTC. Encoded protein: CSVGQGMNYGYTF.

The rearrangement links TRBV11-3 to TRBJ2-1; a weak D match, TRBD2 (6 bases). CDR3 length: 16 amino acids. Germline CDR1 and CDR2: SGHNT and YENEEA. V lost 0 bases and J lost 3, with 12 bases in between. CDR3 in DNA: TGTGCCAGCAGCTTAGAGGGAATTAGCGGCTACAATGAGCAGTTCTTC. Protein sequence: CASSLEGISGYNEQFF.

The gene calls are TRBV9 and TRBJ2-3; D gene unclear. The CDR3 is made up of 13 amino acids. CDR1 is SGDLS and CDR2 is YYNGEE in the germline V gene. V gave up 0 bases and J gave up 4 bases, with 6 bases separating them. Here the CDR3 reads CASSVVLADTQYF. CDR3 coding DNA: TGTGCCAGCAGCGTAGTTTTAGCAGATACGCAGTATTTT. The complete variable domain, with remaining parts taken from reference TRBV9 and TRBJ2-3, reads DSGVTQTPKHLITATGQRVTLRCSPRSGDLSVYWYQQSLDQGLQFLIQYYNGEERAKGNILERFSAQQFPDLHSELNLSSLELGDSALYFCASSVVLADTQYFGPGTRLTVL.

The chain has TRBV12-3 or TRBV12-4 and TRBJ1-4; D is possibly TRBD1 (5 bases). This CDR3 is built from 13 residues. Deletions cut 3 bases from V and 5 bases from J, with 7 bases between. DNA for the CDR3: TGTGCCAGCAGTTTCGGGGGGAATGAAAAACTGTTTTTT. Encoded protein: CASSFGGNEKLFF.

The rearrangement joins TRBV5-4 to TRBJ2-7, with D possibly being TRBD1 (5 bases). Trimming pared 4 bases from V and 2 bases from J, leaving 13 bases between. This CDR3 is 14 amino acids long. The germline V gene has CDR1 SGHNT and CDR2 YYREEE (reference sequence). CDR3 amino acids: CASSVRPGTYEQYF. The CDR3 nucleotides are TGTGCCAGCAGCGTGAGGCCAGGGACCTACGAGCAGTACTTC.

This sequence joins TRBV6-5 and TRBJ2-5, with TRBD2 identical over 11 bases. The germline V gene encodes CDR1 MNHEY and CDR2 SVGAGI. The CDR3 runs to 15 residues. Unmatched junction bases numbered 4, after V lost 2 bases and J lost 5 bases. The CDR3 bases are TGTGCCAGCAGTTACACTAGCGGGGGTGGTGAGACCCAGTACTTC. Translated: CASSYTSGGGETQYF.

The chain uses TRBV7-9 and TRBJ2-3; possible D gene TRBD2, 7 bases. The CDR3 is 18 amino acids. Germline V gives CDR1 SEHNR, CDR2 FQNEAQ (reference sequence). V was clipped by 5 bases and J by 4 bases, with 25 bases between them. The CDR3 DNA is TGTGCCAGCAGCCTAGACATAGGGGGGGGCTTCTTTCCAGATACGCAGTATTTT. As protein: CASSLDIGGGFFPDTQYF.

The rearrangement links TRBV15 to TRBJ1-4; D remains ambiguous. The CDR3 consists of 12 residues. Per germline, CDR1 LNHNV and CDR2 YYDKDF (reference sequence). The ends were cut back, 5 bases at V and 6 bases at J, with 7 bases in the middle. The CDR3 nucleotides read TGTGCCACCAGCGCCATAGATGAAAAACTGTTTTTT. Protein sequence: CATSAIDEKLFF. Full variable domain (missing parts from reference TRBV15 and TRBJ1-4): DAMVIQNPRYQVTQFGKPVTLSCSQTLNHNVMYWYQQKSSQAPKLLFHYYDKDFNNEADTPDNFQSRRPNTSFCFLDIRSPGLGDTAMYLCATSAIDEKLFFGSGTQLSVL.

V gene TRBV6-2 or TRBV6-3 combines with J gene TRBJ1-5; 8 nucleotides agree with TRBD1. Germline CDR1 reads MNHEY; CDR2 reads SVGEGT. J was trimmed by 7 bases and V by 2 bases; bases with no gene match: 7. There are 15 residues in the CDR3. As DNA, the CDR3 is TGTGCCAGCAGTTACGGGCAGGGGGCCGGACAGCCCCAGCATTTT. Translating gives CASSYGQGAGQPQHF.

The chain couples TRBV5-6 to TRBJ1-1, with a tentative D call TRBD1 (6 bases). The CDR3 has 15 residues. V was trimmed by 2 bases and J by 2 bases, leaving 13 bases between them. Looked up from germline, CDR1 is SGHDT and CDR2 is YYEEEE. CDR3 loop: CASSFPGQANTEAFF. The CDR3 DNA follows: TGTGCCAGCAGCTTCCCGGGACAAGCTAACACTGAAGCTTTCTTT.

The sample holds one count of this clone. This chain links TRBV19 with TRBJ2-7; D is perhaps TRBD2 (5 bases). Germline V gene sequence: CDR1 LNHDA, CDR2 SQIVND (reference sequence). Trimming shortened V by 1 base and J by 6 bases, and 13 bases separated the two germline ends. CDR3 length equals 14 residues. The CDR3, as DNA: TGTGCCAGTAGTATAGGGGCACTAGTGGGCGAGCAGTACTTC. Protein: CASSIGALVGEQYF.

V is TRBV29-1 and J is TRBJ2-5; TRBD2 agrees at 11 bases. The CDR3 contains 13 residues. V lost 7 bases, J lost 2 bases, and 3 bases stayed unmatched. Germline values: CDR1 SQVTM, CDR2 ANQGSEA. The CDR3 coding sequence is TGCAGCGCAGTAGCGGGGGGGCAAGAGACCCAGTACTTC. Encoded protein: CSAVAGGQETQYF.

V is TRBV6-6 and J is TRBJ2-1; possible D gene TRBD1, 5 bases. This CDR3 is 11 amino acids long. Germline lookup yields CDR1 MNHNY and CDR2 SVGAGI (reference sequence). The V and J ends lost 6 bases and 5 bases respectively, with 5 bases between them. Here the CDR3 reads CASSRDNEQFF. CDR3 coding DNA: TGTGCCAGCAGCAGGGACAATGAGCAGTTCTTC.

The chain has TRBV19 and TRBJ1-1; tentative D call: TRBD1 (5 bases). The V gene's germline CDR1 is LNHDA and CDR2 SQIVND (reference sequence). Trimming left V 6 bases short and J 0 bases short, with 11 bases between. The CDR3 is 14 amino acids. In DNA form, the CDR3 reads TGTGCCAGTAGCCGACAGAACATGAACACTGAAGCTTTCTTT. Translated: CASSRQNMNTEAFF.

This clone occurred a few times. The chain uses TRBV27 and TRBJ2-3; D perhaps matches TRBD2 (5 bases). The V and J ends lost 8 bases and 2 bases respectively, with 11 bases between them. CDR3 length equals 13 residues. Germline V gene lookup returns CDR1 MNHEY and CDR2 SMNVEV (reference sequence). CDR3 bases: TGTGCCAGCTCCGGGGTCCTCACAGATACGCAGTATTTT. Translation: CASSGVLTDTQYF.

This chain links TRBV6-5 with TRBJ1-1; D possibly corresponds to TRBD1 (6 bases). V was cut by 4 bases and J by 7 bases, with 16 bases left in between. This CDR3 is built from 14 residues. Germline lookup yields CDR1 MNHEY and CDR2 SVGAGI. CDR3 loop: CASSLQGRWDEAFF. The CDR3, as DNA: TGTGCCAGCAGTTTACAGGGTAGATGGGATGAAGCTTTCTTT.

A few counts support this clone. The genes are TRBV7-2 and TRBJ2-5, with D tentatively TRBD2 (6 bases). This CDR3 has 16 amino acids. The V end lost 2 bases, the J end lost 4 bases, and 17 bases lay between the germline ends. Germline V CDR1 and CDR2: SGHTA, FQGNSA. The CDR3 DNA reads as TGTGCCAGCAGCTTATCTAACTCGCGGGGTCGAGAGACCCAGTACTTC. This encodes CASSLSNSRGRETQYF.

The chain employs TRBV27 and TRBJ1-4; 9 positions match TRBD1. Germline lookup yields CDR1 MNHEY and CDR2 SMNVEV (reference sequence). There are 20 residues in the CDR3. The V segment lost 5 bases and the J segment 0 bases; nucleotides outside the gene matches: 16. The CDR3 sequence: CASSPTRTQGAPATNEKLFF. The DNA for the CDR3 is TGTGCCAGCAGTCCGACCCGCACACAGGGGGCCCCTGCAACTAATGAAAAACTGTTTTTT.

This rearrangement joins TRBV18 to TRBJ2-5; D not resolved. Trimming stripped 4 bases from V and 1 base from J, with 7 bases between. The CDR3 is 13 residues long. CDR1 is KGHSH and CDR2 is LQKENI in the germline V gene. The CDR3 DNA sequence: TGTGCCAGCTCACTCAGATCCCAAGAGACCCAGTACTTC. This sequence encodes CASSLRSQETQYF.

The gene calls are TRBV5-4 and TRBJ2-7, with 7 bases matching TRBD1. The CDR3 consists of 13 residues. Germline assignment: CDR1 SGHNT and CDR2 YYREEE (reference sequence). Trimming at V came to 3 bases and at J to 3 bases, leaving 3 bases not matched to a gene. As DNA, the CDR3 is TGTGCCAGCAGCTCGACAGGGATCTACGAGCAGTACTTC. It yields the protein CASSSTGIYEQYF.

This clone showed up just once. The chain recombines TRBV7-9 with TRBJ2-3, with TRBD2 matching 8 bases. Germline V gene lookup returns CDR1 SEHNR and CDR2 FQNEAQ (reference sequence). Trimming took 5 bases from V and 2 from J; bases not matched to a gene: 6. The CDR3 spans 15 residues. CDR3 region: CASSPSGGTTDTQYF. The CDR3 nucleotides read TGTGCCAGCAGCCCCAGCGGGGGCACCACAGATACGCAGTATTTT.

V is TRBV14 and J is TRBJ2-2; possible D gene TRBD1, 6 bases. The CDR3 consists of 13 residues. Trimming removed 4 bases from V and 9 bases from J, with 12 bases in between. Germline-derived CDR1 and CDR2 are SGHDN and FVKESK. The CDR3: CASSPTQGWELFF. The CDR3 DNA follows: TGTGCCAGCAGCCCGACACAGGGATGGGAGCTGTTTTTT.

The J gene is TRBJ2-2, the V gene TRBV28; 9 bases line up with TRBD2. The germline gives CDR1 MDHEN, CDR2 SYDVKM. V lost 5 bases, J lost 6 bases, and 4 bases stayed unmatched. The CDR3 runs 14 residues. The CDR3 region has the DNA TGTGCCAGCAGTCCGGGACTAGCTTCCGGGGAGCTGTTTTTT. Translating gives CASSPGLASGELFF.

The CDR3 DNA reads TGTGCCAGTAAAGTGGCGGGAAGACTCGGTGAAGCTTTCTTT. Translation gives CASKVAGRLGEAFF. The gene calls are TRBV19 and TRBJ1-1; D unresolved. CDR1 LNHDA and CDR2 SQIVND come from the germline V gene (reference sequence). Trimming cost V 7 bases and J 7 bases, with 19 bases left between them. The CDR3 is made up of 14 amino acids.

The chain is built from TRBV3-1 (or the pseudogene TRBV3-2) and TRBJ2-1, with 7 bases lining up with TRBD2. Germline CDR1 is LGHDT and CDR2 is YNNKEL (reference sequence). Trimming removed 0 bases from V and 4 bases from J; junction bases left unmatched: 6. The CDR3 covers 16 residues. Written as DNA, the CDR3 is TGTGCCAGCAGCCAAGATAAGAGCGGGGCGTACAATGAGCAGTTCTTC. Protein: CASSQDKSGAYNEQFF.

This sequence joins TRBV7-2 and TRBJ1-1, with D perhaps matching TRBD1 (6 bases). Trimming removed 5 bases from V and 7 bases from J, with 14 bases in between. CDR3 length: 13 residues. Germline V gene data show CDR1 as SGHTA and CDR2 as FQGNSA. CDR3 amino acids: CASSLRGRVEAFF. In DNA form, the CDR3 reads TGTGCCAGCAGCCTCAGGGGCAGGGTTGAAGCTTTCTTT.

This chain uses TRBV6-5 with TRBJ2-1; D unclear. V lost 5 bases, J lost 0 bases, and 8 bases lay in between. Germline V gene sequence: CDR1 MNHEY, CDR2 SVGAGI. This CDR3 region has 14 residues. The DNA for the CDR3 is TGTGCCAGCAGTCGAGGAGTCTCCTACAATGAGCAGTTCTTC. It encodes CASSRGVSYNEQFF.